This TCR beta chain was found in a study of cytomegalovirus exposure and HLA in healthy donors. The CDR3 runs 16 residues. Germline V gene data show CDR1 as MNHNS and CDR2 as SASEGT. V lost 4 bases and J lost 0; bases outside the gene matches: 5. The PCR had 60 Vbeta and 13 Jbeta primers. In the original workflow: About 9.9 million of the approximately 80 million unique TCR beta chains counted in a later analysis were shared. The assay was immunoSEQ multiplex PCR, and TCRdb's table has in-frame clones only and misses some. D and trimming come from the DNA, and the V and J calls and clone size come from that table. The sample has 150,000 to 200,000 clones; approximately 70% are singletons. In this sample, this clone turned up a few times.

The gene calls are TRBV6-1 and TRBJ2-1; 8 nucleotides agree with TRBD2. Sequencing was done on a sample of PBMCs. The TCR comes from a man aged 35 to 55 in good health and CMV-seropositive. In DNA form, the CDR3 reads TGTGCCAGCAGTGTGGCGGGGGGTCCCTCCTACAATGAGCAGTTCTTC. This translates into CASSVAGGPSYNEQFF.